This T cell receptor beta chain was recovered during a study of CXCR3-negative and CXCR3-positive naive CD8 T cells. In the study overall: Per library, roughly 1.6 +/- 0.3 million reads; 130 million to 150 million TRB reads overall. Study-wide results and caveats: More hydrophobic TRB CDR3s were found in CXCR3-positive naive cells than in CXCR3-negative naive cells.

UMI-labeled TRB cDNA libraries were prepared by 5' RACE. Following a re-call of the 5' RACE reads, TCRdb has one entry per CDR3 protein and lacks DNA. The table lists about 120,000 distinct CDR3 sequences, with around 0.36% in the top ten. As to this clonotype: The antigen remains unidentified.

CDR3 length: 12 residues. Per germline, CDR1 DFQATT and CDR2 SNEGSKA (reference sequence). The sequencing input was naive CXCR3+ CD8+ T cells from blood. As to subset: CD45RO-CCR7+CD27+CD95- naive CD8+ T cells expressing CXCR3 (TNR3+). V gene TRBV20-1 combines with J gene TRBJ2-7. The receptor was isolated from a human donor in good health. Some clones in this sample may be carry-over from other donors' samples. CDR3 sequence reads: CSALSLGYEQYF.